Presented here are 16 T cell receptor beta chains from one specimen sequenced in a study of T-cell reconstitution after alpha-beta-depleted transplantation in children. A library of TCRbeta sequences, prepared with unique molecular identifiers, was generated. TCRdb re-called the PCR reads with MiXCR, one entry per CDR3 protein. The data show about 370,000 distinct CDR3 sequences, about a fifth seen once. The sample here was PBMCs from the stem cell graft donor, taken from the stem cell graft. Source of these receptors: a human donor who donated a stem cell graft to a child with acute myeloid leukemia.

This clonotype showed up just once. This chain joins TRBV11-3 and TRBJ2-1, with a tentative D call TRBD2 (5 bases). The V and J ends lost 5 bases and 4 bases respectively, with 15 bases between them. The CDR3 is 15 amino acids. Germline lookup yields CDR1 SGHNT and CDR2 YENEEA. The CDR3 reads CASSQGMTMYNEQFF. CDR3 bases: TGTGCCAGCAGCCAAGGGATGACTATGTACAATGAGCAGTTCTTC.

The chain couples TRBV11-2 to TRBJ2-1, with D hard to call. CDR1 is SGHAT and CDR2 is FQNNGV in the germline V gene. The V gene lost 5 bases and the J gene lost 6 bases, with 14 bases spanning the gap. This CDR3 has 14 amino acids. The CDR3 sequence: CASSKYDHTNEQFF. The CDR3, as DNA: TGTGCCAGCAGCAAATATGACCATACCAATGAGCAGTTCTTC.

The V gene is TRBV12-3 or TRBV12-4, the J gene TRBJ1-5; D remains ambiguous. Trimming removed 4 bases at V and 11 bases at J, with 15 bases between. This CDR3 is built from 13 residues. In DNA form, the CDR3 reads TGTGCCAGCAGTTCAACAGCTCGAGTGGCCCAGCATTTT. Protein: CASSSTARVAQHF.

This clonotype was found a few times. This chain uses TRBV28 with TRBJ2-7; TRBD2 aligns across 13 bases. Per the germline V gene, CDR1 is MDHEN and CDR2 is SYDVKM. Trimming at V came to 5 bases and at J to 4 bases, leaving 14 bases not matched to a gene. The CDR3 sequence is 18 residues long. The CDR3 DNA reads as TGTGCCAGCAGTATAACGGGACTAGCGGGATTTCACCCTTACGAGCAGTACTTC. As protein: CASSITGLAGFHPYEQYF. Drawing the rest from reference TRBV28 and TRBJ2-7, the complete variable domain is DVKVTQSSRYLVKRTGEKVFLECVQDMDHENMFWYRQDPGLGLRLIYFSYDVKMKEKGDIPEGYSVSREKKERFSLILESASTNQTSMYLCASSITGLAGFHPYEQYFGPGTRLTVT.

This clonotype was counted many times. The chain links TRBV4-2 to TRBJ2-7; 8 positions match TRBD2. The V segment lost 0 bases and the J segment 3 bases; nucleotides outside the gene matches: 7. From germline, CDR1 is LGHNA and CDR2 YNFKEQ. CDR3 size: 16 residues. CDR3 region: CASSQDSAGALYEQYF. CDR3 sequence (DNA): TGTGCCAGCAGCCAAGATTCAGCGGGAGCCCTCTACGAGCAGTACTTC.

Only a few counts were recorded for this clonotype. The chain's CDR3 is CASSLGLGQGTEAFF. CDR3 DNA: TGTGCCAGCAGCTTAGGACTGGGACAGGGCACTGAAGCTTTCTTT. The genes are TRBV7-3 and TRBJ1-1, with TRBD1 matching over 9 bases. Germline assignment: CDR1 SGHTA and CDR2 FQGTGA. Losses at the gene ends were 2 bases for V and 4 bases for J; bases not matched to a gene: 5. CDR3 length: 15 residues.

This clonotype was picked up a small number of times. The V and J genes are TRBV12-3 or TRBV12-4 and TRBJ2-7; D is unclear. The ends were cut back, 6 bases at V and 3 bases at J, with 3 bases in the middle. This CDR3 is built from 10 residues. The CDR3 loop reads CASRSYEQYF. In nucleotides, the CDR3 is TGTGCCAGCAGAAGCTACGAGCAGTACTTC.

DNA for the CDR3: TGTGCCAGCAGTTTAACAGGGGTGGAGCAGTACTTC. Its protein product is CASSLTGVEQYF. The chain combines TRBV12-3 or TRBV12-4 with TRBJ2-7; 7 bases are a match to TRBD1. J lost 7 bases, V lost 2 bases, and 2 bases had no gene match. This CDR3 has 12 residues.

The CDR3 is CASSPPLAGTPGEQFF. In DNA form, the CDR3 reads TGTGCCAGCAGTCCGCCCCTAGCGGGGACCCCCGGTGAGCAGTTCTTC. The rearrangement uses TRBV28 and TRBJ2-1; 9 nucleotides align to TRBD2. Germline CDR1 is MDHEN and CDR2 is SYDVKM. V lost 5 bases to trimming and J lost 9 bases; unmatched junction nucleotides: 14. The CDR3 is made up of 16 amino acids.

The sample holds many counts of this clonotype. This rearrangement joins TRBV6-4 to TRBJ2-1; maybe TRBD1 (5 bases). CDR1 MRHNA and CDR2 SNTAGT come from the germline V gene. The CDR3 is made up of 12 amino acids. The V end lost 10 bases, the J end lost 9 bases, and 16 bases lay between the germline ends. The CDR3 nucleotides are TGTGCCACCGCCGACAGTCGTCGTGAGCAGTTCTTC. Its protein product is CATADSRREQFF.

The chain has TRBV20-1 and TRBJ2-7; 7 nucleotides agree with TRBD2. Germline-derived CDR1 and CDR2 are DFQATT and SNEGSKA (reference sequence). Trimming took 3 bases from V and 0 from J; bases not matched to a gene: 2. The CDR3 is 13 amino acids. CDR3 sequence reads: CSASGRPSYEQYF. The CDR3 nucleotides read TGCAGTGCTAGCGGGAGGCCCTCCTACGAGCAGTACTTC.

This clonotype occurred a few times. This chain connects TRBV5-1 to TRBJ2-2, with 7 bases identical to TRBD1. This CDR3 region has 14 residues. Losses at the gene ends were 4 bases for V and 5 bases for J; bases not matched to a gene: 5. From germline, CDR1 is SGHRS and CDR2 YFSETQ. Here the CDR3 reads CASSQPTGTGELFF. CDR3 DNA sequence: TGCGCCAGCAGCCAACCGACAGGGACCGGGGAGCTGTTTTTT.

The chain combines TRBV20-1 with TRBJ2-7; 8 nucleotides line up with TRBD1. CDR1 and CDR2 from the germline V gene are DFQATT and SNEGSKA (reference sequence). CDR3 length: 12 residues. The DNA of the CDR3 is TGCAGGACAGGGGCGGGAATCAACGAGCAGTACTTC. This sequence encodes CRTGAGINEQYF.

This clonotype was counted ten times or more. V usage is TRBV12-3 or TRBV12-4 and J usage is TRBJ2-2; D is possibly TRBD1 or TRBD2 (5 bases each). V lost 2 bases and J 4 bases, leaving 17 bases between the germline ends. This CDR3 has 17 residues. This chain's CDR3 is CASSLRSEGHSTGELFF. CDR3 coding DNA: TGTGCCAGCAGTTTAAGAAGTGAGGGGCACAGCACCGGGGAGCTGTTTTTT.

This clonotype was observed many times. CDR3 sequence: CSVGEPSGIYNEQFF. The CDR3, as DNA: TGCAGCGTGGGGGAGCCTAGCGGGATTTACAATGAGCAGTTCTTC. The chain links TRBV29-1 to TRBJ2-1; the match to TRBD2 covers 9 bases. The germline V gene has CDR1 SQVTM and CDR2 ANQGSEA. CDR3 length: 15 amino acids. V shed 6 bases and J 4 bases; nucleotides not matched to a gene: 10.

This clonotype was picked up many times. V gene TRBV7-3 combines with J gene TRBJ2-3; D is undetermined. Germline CDR1 reads SGHTA; CDR2 reads FQGTGA. The CDR3 sequence is 16 residues long. V gave up 1 base and J gave up 3 bases, with 14 bases separating them. As DNA, the CDR3 is TGTGCCAGCAGCTTAAATCCGGATCCCGCAACAGATACGCAGTATTTT. Translated, it gives CASSLNPDPATDTQYF.